This T cell receptor (beta chain) was obtained from a study of blood T cells in healthy people across ages. Germline loops: CDR1 SEHNR, CDR2 FQNEAQ (reference sequence). V lost 5 bases and J 8 bases, leaving 13 bases between the germline ends. There are 12 residues in the CDR3. Staff drew 9 to 10 milliliters of peripheral blood from each donor. PCR was performed a second time for roughly 6 to 12 cycles using a sample-barcoded 5' primer and a J-beta primer mix. A single record per CDR3 protein comes from TCRdb applying MiXCR to the 5' RACE reads. The repertoire includes 790,000 or so distinct CDR3 sequences, around three fifths of them detected once, and roughly 24% sits in the top ten.

This receptor was obtained from a man aged 40-49 years in good health. This chain joins TRBV7-9 and TRBJ2-7, with TRBD1 as a possible D gene (6 bases). Sequencing was carried out using blood. CDR3 sequence: CASSPDRSKQYF. As DNA, the CDR3 is TGTGCCAGCAGCCCCGACAGGTCTAAGCAGTACTTC.